This section outlines one T cell receptor beta chain sequence together with its context. Genomic DNA constituted the template upon which TCR beta VDJ and CDR3 profiling was performed. TCRdb reprocessed the reads with MiXCR, giving one entry per CDR3 protein. This sample carries 250,000 to 350,000 distinct CDR3 sequences, 56% of them seen once, and the ten largest clones take 1.3%. V was pared by 3 bases and J by 7 bases, with 19 bases between. Germline V gene sequence: CDR1 SEHNR, CDR2 FQNEAQ (reference sequence). This CDR3 comprises 16 residues. The sample is drawn from a study of CD8+CD57+ T cells in acquired aplastic anemia. By flow cytometry, patients selected for sequencing had shown an expansion of CD8+CD57+ cells.

The chain carries TRBV7-9 and TRBJ2-1; perhaps D is TRBD1 or TRBD2 (5 bases each). The source of this sequence is a human donor with aplastic anemia. Sequencing was done on a sample of sorted CD4+, CD8+, or CD8+CD57+ T cells (not recorded which) from PBMCs. The CDR3 DNA is TGTGCCAGCAGCTTCCGTGCCACGAGGGGAACAAATGAGCAGTTCTTC. Its translation is CASSFRATRGTNEQFF.